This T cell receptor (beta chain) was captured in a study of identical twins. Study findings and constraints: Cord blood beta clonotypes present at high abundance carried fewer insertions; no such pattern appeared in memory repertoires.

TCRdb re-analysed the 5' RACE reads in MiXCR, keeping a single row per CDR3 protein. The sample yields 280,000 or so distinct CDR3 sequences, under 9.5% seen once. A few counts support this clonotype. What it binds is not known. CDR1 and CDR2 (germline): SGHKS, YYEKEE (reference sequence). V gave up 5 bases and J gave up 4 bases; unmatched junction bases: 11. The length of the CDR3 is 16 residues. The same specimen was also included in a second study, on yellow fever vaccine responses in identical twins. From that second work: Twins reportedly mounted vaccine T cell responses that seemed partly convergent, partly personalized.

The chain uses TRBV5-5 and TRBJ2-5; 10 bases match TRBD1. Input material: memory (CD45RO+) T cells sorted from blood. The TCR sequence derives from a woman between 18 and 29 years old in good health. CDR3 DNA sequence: TGTGCCAGCAGAAAACCGGGACAGGGGTGTTCAGAGACCCAGTACTTC. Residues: CASRKPGQGCSETQYF.